The T cell receptor (beta chain) under discussion was sequenced for a study of patients and donors after allogeneic stem cell transplantation. The V and J ends lost 6 bases and 0 bases, in that order; junction bases with no gene match: 8. The CDR3 spans 16 residues. The germline V gene has CDR1 MNHEY and CDR2 SVGAGI. TCRdb re-called the RT-PCR reads with MiXCR, one entry per CDR3 protein. Counted here are 150,000 to 250,000 distinct CDR3 sequences, around 41% occurring once; the ten biggest clones make up approximately 32%. This chain joins TRBV6-5 and TRBJ2-3; 8 bases are a match to TRBD2. This TCR derives from a human donor who was either an allogeneic HSCT recipient or a stem cell or donor lymphocyte infusion donor (not recorded which). It is not recorded whose cells these are; they may come from a transplant donor. What was sequenced was blood, either unsorted or a sorted T cell fraction (not recorded which). The CDR3 spells CASSPWTSPSTDTQYF. The CDR3 nucleotides are TGTGCCAGCAGCCCATGGACTAGCCCTAGCACAGATACGCAGTATTTT.